This T cell receptor (beta chain) was retrieved from a study of blood T cell repertoires in COVID-19. The data were produced by immunoSEQ multiplex PCR, yet TCRdb's version contains in-frame clones alone and is incomplete. The sample lists about 190,000 clones; 85% to 90% were seen once. Germline assignment: CDR1 SGHRS and CDR2 YFSETQ. V lost 1 base and J lost 5; bases outside the gene matches: 2. This CDR3 is built from 13 residues. This clone was observed a single time. Sequenced input: peripheral blood. V usage is TRBV5-1 and J usage is TRBJ1-1; 7 positions agree with TRBD1. The receptor was isolated from a woman in her thirties with active or convalescent COVID-19. The CDR3 sequence: CASSLNRGTEAFF. The DNA for the CDR3 is TGCGCCAGCAGCTTGAACAGGGGTACTGAAGCTTTCTTT.